The 27 T cell receptor beta chains reported below all come from one sample, sequenced in a study of regulatory T cells in long-lasting Graves disease. HTBI primers from iRepertoire and Arm-PCR of CDR3 regions yielded the TCR beta libraries. TCRdb fed the multiplex PCR reads into MiXCR, producing one record per CDR3 protein. The table shows about 440,000 distinct CDR3 sequences, with about 15% occurring only once. Time point indicated: newly diagnosed GD, antithyroid drugs for less than 3 months. From RNA extracted from PBMCs, the TCR library was made. The same sample was also used in a study of T cells in Graves' hyperthyroidism and ophthalmopathy.

Sequenced material: peripheral blood mononuclear cells (PBMCs), taken at new diagnosis, from a patient treated with antithyroid drugs. These receptors were taken from a woman aged 25 to 39 with Graves disease.

This clonotype was seen ten or more times. V gene TRBV28 combines with J gene TRBJ1-1; no clear D. V shed 0 bases and J shed 8 bases, with 10 bases lying between them. CDR3 size: 13 residues. Germline V gene data show CDR1 as MDHEN and CDR2 as SYDVKM. As DNA, the CDR3 is TGTGCCAGCAGTTTATGGGGATTCCGCGAAGCTTTCTTT. Amino acids: CASSLWGFREAFF.

There are a few counts of this clonotype. The J gene is TRBJ2-1, the V gene TRBV19; D possibly corresponds to TRBD2 (6 bases). The CDR3 is 14 amino acids. Trimming removed 3 bases at V and 3 bases at J, with 9 bases between. Per the germline V gene, CDR1 is LNHDA and CDR2 is SQIVND (reference sequence). The CDR3 region has the DNA TGTGCCAGTAGTATTGGCGGGGACTACAATGAGCAGTTCTTC. Translating it yields CASSIGGDYNEQFF.

There are a few counts of this clonotype. The genes are TRBV6-1 and TRBJ2-5; TRBD1 agrees at 9 bases. The CDR3 has 17 residues. Germline V gene sequence: CDR1 MNHNS, CDR2 SASEGT. Germline trimming cut 7 bases from V and 5 bases from J; bases unmatched to any gene: 17. The chain's CDR3 is CASKTQGGTGSRETQYF. The DNA for the CDR3 is TGTGCCAGCAAAACCCAGGGCGGGACAGGGTCCCGGGAGACCCAGTACTTC.

This clonotype was observed many times. The V and J genes are TRBV11-2 and TRBJ2-5, with TRBD1 identical over 8 bases. CDR1 is SGHAT and CDR2 is FQNNGV in the germline V gene. This CDR3 comprises 14 residues. The ends lost 6 bases at V and 5 bases at J; junction bases unmatched: 8. The CDR3 protein is CASSSGRGPETQYF. CDR3 DNA sequence: TGTGCCAGCAGTTCTGGCAGGGGGCCGGAGACCCAGTACTTC.

This clonotype has only a few counts. The chain employs TRBV20-1 and TRBJ1-2; D uncertain. The germline V gene has CDR1 DFQATT and CDR2 SNEGSKA (reference sequence). The CDR3 extends over 11 amino acids. The V end was cut by 6 bases, the J end by 8 bases, with 13 bases between. In DNA form, the CDR3 reads TGCAGTGCCCCTGGCCCCTTGGGCTACACCTTC. The encoded protein is CSAPGPLGYTF.

This clonotype came up a few times. The rearrangement joins TRBV5-1 to TRBJ2-7; 9 nucleotides agree with TRBD2. Germline CDR1 SGHRS, CDR2 YFSETQ. This CDR3 has 16 residues. Trimming took 4 bases from V and 2 from J; bases not matched to a gene: 10. The CDR3 DNA is TGCGCCAGCAGCATACAGACTAGCGGAAACCCCTACGAGCAGTACTTC. Protein sequence: CASSIQTSGNPYEQYF.

This clonotype was observed at least ten times. The chain employs TRBV30 and TRBJ2-3, with D hard to call. Trimming removed 8 bases from V and 11 bases from J, with 23 bases in between. CDR1 and CDR2 from the germline V gene are GTSNPN and SVGIG (reference sequence). The CDR3 is made up of 13 amino acids. As DNA, the CDR3 is TGTGCCGGCTCCCCCTCACCCTCAGGTGGGCAGTATTTT. Protein: CAGSPSPSGGQYF.

This clonotype was recorded many times. The V gene is TRBV12-3 or TRBV12-4, the J gene TRBJ1-3, with TRBD1 matching over 7 bases. This CDR3 spans 15 amino acids. V shed 6 bases and J 4 bases; nucleotides not matched to a gene: 9. Here the CDR3 DNA reads TGTGCCAGCAGACCTACACAGGGGACCGGAAACACCATATATTTT. This encodes CASRPTQGTGNTIYF.

This clonotype has a handful of counts. A read error is possible here, since a much larger clone lies one base away. The chain couples TRBV20-1 to TRBJ2-7; tentative D call: TRBD1 (6 bases). This CDR3 comprises 14 residues. The germline gives CDR1 DFQATT, CDR2 SNEGSKA (reference sequence). Trimming pared 0 bases from V and 3 bases from J, leaving 12 bases between. CDR3 sequence (DNA): TGCAGTGCTAGAGATCGACAGGTTGGCTACGAGCAGTACTTC. Translated, it gives CSARDRQVGYEQYF.

This clonotype was seen ten or more times. Written as DNA, the CDR3 is TGTGCCAGCACACAGGATGTGCGCACTGAAGCTTTCTTT. This sequence encodes CASTQDVRTEAFF. This chain connects TRBV2 to TRBJ1-1, with D tentatively TRBD1 (5 bases). The CDR3 extends over 13 amino acids. With 7 bases removed from V and 4 bases from J, the gap between germline ends came to 13 bases. Germline CDR1 SNHLY, CDR2 FYNNEI.

This clonotype was counted once. Since a much larger clone is just one base distant, this may be a read error. The chain has TRBV11-2 and TRBJ2-5, with 7 bases aligning to TRBD2. CDR1 and CDR2 from the germline V gene are SGHAT and FQNNGV. This CDR3 has 14 residues. V was pared by 3 bases and J by 4 bases, with 5 bases of the junction left unmatched. The CDR3 reads CASSFGLVGETQYF. CDR3 DNA: TGTGCCAGCAGCTTCGGACTAGTGGGAGAGACCCAGTACTTC.

The chain uses TRBV27 and TRBJ2-6, with D perhaps matching TRBD2 (5 bases). CDR1 and CDR2 from the germline V gene are MNHEY and SMNVEV (reference sequence). The V and J ends lost 5 bases and 0 bases respectively, with 14 bases between them. The CDR3 totals 17 residues. The CDR3, as DNA: TGTGCCAGCAGTCCCCGCCCGGGGAGCTCTGGGGCCAACGTCCTGACTTTC. Its translation: CASSPRPGSSGANVLTF.

The chain recombines TRBV28 with TRBJ1-3; perhaps TRBD1 as D (6 bases). CDR1 and CDR2 (germline): MDHEN, SYDVKM. CDR3 size: 14 residues. V shed 6 bases and J shed 3 bases, with 12 bases lying between them. CDR3 sequence (DNA): TGTGCCAGCAGGAGGGGGTTAGGTGGAAACACCATATATTTT. Translating gives CASRRGLGGNTIYF.

This clonotype was observed at least ten times. This chain uses TRBV12-3 or TRBV12-4 with TRBJ1-5; 8 nucleotides agree with TRBD1. J gave up 1 base and V 6 bases, and 5 bases lay outside the gene matches. The CDR3 covers 15 residues. Written as DNA, the CDR3 is TGTGCCAGCAGCCGCAGGGGGCGAAGCAATCAGCCCCAGCATTTT. Translated: CASSRRGRSNQPQHF.

This clonotype has more than one count but fewer than ten. The rearrangement uses TRBV27 and TRBJ2-7, with TRBD2 matching over 9 bases. The CDR3 loop spans 16 amino acids. The germline CDR1 and CDR2 sequences are MNHEY and SMNVEV (reference sequence). Trimming took 3 bases from V and 3 from J; bases not matched to a gene: 9. CDR3 bases: TGTGCCAGCAGTTTCGTTTCCGCGGGAGGGTTCTACGAGCAGTACTTC. Translation gives CASSFVSAGGFYEQYF.

This clonotype has at least ten counts. J is TRBJ1-1 and V is TRBV9, with D possibly TRBD1 on 5 matching bases. The CDR3 runs to 14 residues. From germline, CDR1 is SGDLS and CDR2 YYNGEE. V was pared by 2 bases and J by 0 bases, with 8 bases between. The CDR3, as DNA: TGTGCCAGCAGCGTGGACACGATGAACACTGAAGCTTTCTTT. Translated, it gives CASSVDTMNTEAFF.

This clonotype has at least ten counts. The V gene is TRBV5-1, the J gene TRBJ2-1; 8 positions match TRBD2. V trimming: 3 bases; J trimming: 2 bases; junction bases outside the gene matches: 13. The CDR3 runs to 18 residues. The germline gives CDR1 SGHRS, CDR2 YFSETQ. As DNA, the CDR3 is TGCGCCAGCAGCTACTCCATACTAGCGGAGGCTGCCTACAATGAGCAGTTCTTC. Encoded protein: CASSYSILAEAAYNEQFF.

In its sample, this clonotype was seen a few times. The chain couples TRBV20-1 to TRBJ2-7; D not resolved. The germline gives CDR1 DFQATT, CDR2 SNEGSKA (reference sequence). Trimming left V 4 bases short and J 3 bases short, with 7 bases between. This CDR3 has 11 amino acids. This CDR3 is CSAKWDYEQYF. For the CDR3, the DNA is TGCAGTGCTAAATGGGACTACGAGCAGTACTTC.

The table lists this clonotype with many counts. The chain links TRBV2 to TRBJ1-1; D perhaps matches TRBD1 (6 bases). Trimming removed 11 bases from V and 0 bases from J, with 13 bases in between. This CDR3 has 13 residues. Germline CDR1 and CDR2: SNHLY and FYNNEI. CDR3 protein: CAGGGGMNTEAFF. CDR3 DNA: TGTGCCGGAGGGGGGGGCATGAACACTGAAGCTTTCTTT.

At least ten counts were recorded for this clonotype. The rearrangement uses TRBV7-2 and TRBJ1-5; unclear D gene. The ends were cut back, 1 base at V and 6 bases at J, with 7 bases in the middle. The CDR3 sequence is 13 residues long. In germline, CDR1 is SGHTA, CDR2 FQGNSA. CDR3 protein: CASSLGQVQPQHF. The CDR3 DNA reads TGTGCCAGCAGCTTAGGCCAGGTTCAGCCCCAGCATTTT.

This clonotype was recorded at least ten times. This chain uses TRBV7-3 with TRBJ2-3, with 7 positions matching TRBD1. Trimming cost V 4 bases and J 6 bases; bases outside gene matches: 4. The CDR3 runs to 13 residues. Germline values: CDR1 SGHTA, CDR2 FQGTGA. Written as DNA, the CDR3 is TGTGCCAGCAGCTCGCTACAGGGGGATACGCAGTATTTT. Translated, it gives CASSSLQGDTQYF.

This clonotype was picked up many times. The chain has TRBV3-1 and TRBJ1-2; D remains unclear. The CDR3 sequence is 15 residues long. The germline CDR1 and CDR2 sequences are LGHDT and YNNKEL (reference sequence). V gave up 1 base and J gave up 3 bases, with 12 bases separating them. The CDR3 spells CASSQAKVFDYGYTF. The DNA for the CDR3 is TGTGCCAGCAGCCAAGCAAAGGTTTTTGACTATGGCTACACCTTC.

This clonotype was observed at least ten times. The V gene is TRBV30, the J gene TRBJ1-2, with TRBD1 matching over 7 bases. V was pared by 1 base and J by 6 bases, with 8 bases of the junction left unmatched. The V gene's germline CDR1 is GTSNPN and CDR2 SVGIG (reference sequence). The CDR3 is made up of 14 amino acids. The CDR3 nucleotides read TGTGCCTGGAGTGCCTTGACAGGGAAGAATGGCTACACCTTC. This codes for CAWSALTGKNGYTF.

The table lists this clonotype with many counts. The chain links TRBV4-1 to TRBJ2-2; a weak D match, TRBD1 (5 bases). V lost 1 base and J lost 0, with 9 bases in between. The CDR3 extends over 16 amino acids. Germline values: CDR1 MGHRA, CDR2 YSYEKL. CDR3 sequence: CASSQVTTANTGELFF. DNA for the CDR3: TGCGCCAGCAGCCAAGTCACGACAGCGAACACCGGGGAGCTGTTTTTT.

The chain recombines TRBV5-6 with TRBJ1-1; D unresolved. The V end was cut by 2 bases, the J end by 0 bases, with 11 bases between. The length of the CDR3 is 15 residues. Germline loops: CDR1 SGHDT, CDR2 YYEEEE. CDR3 DNA sequence: TGTGCCAGCAGCTTAGACACGTACCTGAACACTGAAGCTTTCTTT. Its protein is CASSLDTYLNTEAFF.

Many counts were recorded for this clonotype. This sequence joins TRBV12-3 or TRBV12-4 and TRBJ2-5; perhaps TRBD1 as D (5 bases). The CDR3 is 13 residues long. The V end lost 7 bases, the J end lost 9 bases, and 18 bases lay between the germline ends. CDR3 in amino acids: CASNDGAAPSQYF. As DNA, the CDR3 is TGTGCCAGCAACGATGGGGCCGCTCCGTCCCAGTACTTC.

This clonotype was seen many times. V gene TRBV20-1 combines with J gene TRBJ2-3, with 10 bases lining up with TRBD2. Per the germline V gene, CDR1 is DFQATT and CDR2 is SNEGSKA (reference sequence). The CDR3 runs 15 residues. V lost 3 bases, J lost 0 bases, and 3 bases stayed unmatched. The CDR3 spells CSASEREGSTDTQYF. CDR3 DNA sequence: TGCAGTGCTAGTGAGCGGGAGGGAAGCACAGATACGCAGTATTTT.